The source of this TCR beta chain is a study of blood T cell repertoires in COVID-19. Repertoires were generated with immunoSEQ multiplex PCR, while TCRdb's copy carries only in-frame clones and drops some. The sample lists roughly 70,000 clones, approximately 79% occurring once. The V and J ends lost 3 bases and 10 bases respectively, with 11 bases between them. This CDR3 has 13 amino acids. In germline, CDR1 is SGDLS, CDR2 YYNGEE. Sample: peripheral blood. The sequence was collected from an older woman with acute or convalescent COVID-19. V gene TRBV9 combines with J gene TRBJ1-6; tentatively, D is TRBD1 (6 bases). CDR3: CASSGEGTSPLHF. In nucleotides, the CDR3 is TGTGCCAGCAGCGGGGAGGGGACATCACCCCTCCACTTT. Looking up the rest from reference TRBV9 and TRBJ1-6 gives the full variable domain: DSGVTQTPKHLITATGQRVTLRCSPRSGDLSVYWYQQSLDQGLQFLIQYYNGEERAKGNILERFSAQQFPDLHSELNLSSLELGDSALYFCASSGEGTSPLHFGNGTRLTVT.